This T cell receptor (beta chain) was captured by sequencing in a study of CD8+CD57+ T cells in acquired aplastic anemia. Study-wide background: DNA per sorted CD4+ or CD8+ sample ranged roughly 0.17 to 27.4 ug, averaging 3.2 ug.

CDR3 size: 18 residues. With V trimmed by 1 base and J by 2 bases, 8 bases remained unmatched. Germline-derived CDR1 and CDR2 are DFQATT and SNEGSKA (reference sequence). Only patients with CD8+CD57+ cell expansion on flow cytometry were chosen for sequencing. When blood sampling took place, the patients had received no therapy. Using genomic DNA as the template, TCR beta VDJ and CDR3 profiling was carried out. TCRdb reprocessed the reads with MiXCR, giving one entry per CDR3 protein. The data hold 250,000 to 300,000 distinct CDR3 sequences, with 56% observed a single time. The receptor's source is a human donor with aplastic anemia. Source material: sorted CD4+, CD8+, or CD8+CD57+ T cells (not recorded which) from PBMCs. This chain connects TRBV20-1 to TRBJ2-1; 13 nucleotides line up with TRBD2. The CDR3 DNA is TGCAGTGCTAGAGGCCCGGGACTAGCGGGACCAGCCTACAATGAGCAGTTCTTC. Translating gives CSARGPGLAGPAYNEQFF.